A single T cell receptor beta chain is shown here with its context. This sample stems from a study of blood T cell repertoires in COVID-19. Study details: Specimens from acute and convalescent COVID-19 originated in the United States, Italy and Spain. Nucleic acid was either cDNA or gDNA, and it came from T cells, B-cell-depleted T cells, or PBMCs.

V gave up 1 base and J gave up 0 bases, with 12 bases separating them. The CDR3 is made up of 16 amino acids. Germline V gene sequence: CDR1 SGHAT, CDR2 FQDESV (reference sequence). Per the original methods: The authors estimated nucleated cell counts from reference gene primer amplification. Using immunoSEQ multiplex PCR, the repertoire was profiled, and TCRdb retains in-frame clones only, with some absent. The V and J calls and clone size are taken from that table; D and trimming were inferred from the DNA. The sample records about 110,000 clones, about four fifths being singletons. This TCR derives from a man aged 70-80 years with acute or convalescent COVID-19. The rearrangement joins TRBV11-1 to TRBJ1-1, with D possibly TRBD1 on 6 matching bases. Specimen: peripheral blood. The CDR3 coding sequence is TGTGCCAGCAGCTTAGAGGCAGGGGTTCTGAACACTGAAGCTTTCTTT. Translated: CASSLEAGVLNTEAFF.